The 7 T cell receptor beta chains below come from one sample, sequenced in a study of vaccination and CD4 T cells after COVID-19. Documented treatment: roughly 11-day PBMC culture with coronavirus spike peptide pools or control peptides (ViraFEST assay). These receptors have no known antigen. Scientists ran DNA taken from cultured CD4+ T cells through the Oncomine TCR Beta short-read assay for sequencing. TCRdb used MiXCR to reprocess the PCR reads, holding one entry per CDR3 protein. Counted here are some 10,000 distinct CDR3 sequences, 42% occurring once; the ten biggest clones make up 30% to 40%. Sequenced: CD4+ T cells from blood, cultured in vitro. The source is a human donor who had recovered from COVID-19.

Here the CDR3 DNA reads TGTGCCAGCAGCCAATTTACTGGAGGAGGAACAGATACGCAGTATTTT. This encodes CASSQFTGGGTDTQYF. V usage is TRBV14 and J usage is TRBJ2-3, with a possible D match to TRBD2 (5 bases). V gave up 2 bases and J gave up 3 bases, with 15 bases separating them. The CDR3 runs to 16 residues. CDR1 SGHDN and CDR2 FVKESK come from the germline V gene.

This clonotype is labeled as medium-sized (0.01 to 0.1%). J is TRBJ1-2 and V is TRBV12-3 or TRBV12-4; the D is unclear. The CDR3 extends over 12 amino acids. V lost 3 bases, J lost 8 bases, and 10 bases lay in between. Here the CDR3 DNA reads TGTGCCAGCAGTTTTTGGGGAGGGGGCTACACCTTC. Translating gives CASSFWGGGYTF.

The V gene is TRBV11-3, the J gene TRBJ1-2; D is undetermined. The V and J ends lost 0 bases and 5 bases respectively, with 13 bases between them. Germline CDR1 is SGHNT and CDR2 is YENEEA. The CDR3 is made up of 15 amino acids. CDR3 DNA sequence: TGTGCCAGCAGCTTAGACCCAGACGGAGGATATGGCTACACCTTC. As protein: CASSLDPDGGYGYTF.

The chain carries TRBV27 and TRBJ1-4; D remains unclear. V lost 2 bases, J lost 7 bases, and 2 bases lay in between. The CDR3 extends over 11 amino acids. Germline V CDR1 and CDR2: MNHEY, SMNVEV (reference sequence). CDR3 sequence reads: CASSLGEKLFF. Written as DNA, the CDR3 is TGTGCCAGCAGTTTAGGTGAAAAACTGTTTTTT.

This clonotype was seen a few times. The CDR3 coding sequence is TGCAGTGCTGCGACGGCGGGCACTGAAGCTTTCTTT. Its protein is CSAATAGTEAFF. The rearrangement links TRBV20-1 to TRBJ1-1; D call uncertain. The CDR3 length is 12 residues. Germline CDR1 and CDR2: DFQATT and SNEGSKA (reference sequence). The ends were cut back, 5 bases at V and 4 bases at J, with 11 bases in the middle.

The chain employs TRBV29-1 and TRBJ1-1; TRBD1 agrees at 8 bases. The V gene's germline CDR1 is SQVTM and CDR2 ANQGSEA. The CDR3 sequence is 13 residues long. The chain's CDR3 is CTFSTGVNTEAFF. Written as DNA, the CDR3 is TGCACCTTTTCGACAGGGGTCAACACTGAAGCTTTCTTT. Variable domain in full (rest from reference TRBV29-1 and TRBJ1-1): SAVISQKPSRDICQRGTSLTIQCQVDSQVTMMFWYRQQPGQSLTLIATANQGSEATYESGFVIDKFPISRPNLTFSTLTVSNMSPEDSSIYLCTFSTGVNTEAFFGQGTRLTVV.

The CDR3 DNA sequence: TGTGCCAGCAGCAGAGGGGTGGGGAGTGGCTACACCTTC. Its translation: CASSRGVGSGYTF. This sequence joins TRBV27 and TRBJ1-2, with a weak D call TRBD1 (5 bases). Germline V gives CDR1 MNHEY, CDR2 SMNVEV (reference sequence). This CDR3 comprises 13 residues. V shed 6 bases and J shed 7 bases, with 15 bases lying between them.